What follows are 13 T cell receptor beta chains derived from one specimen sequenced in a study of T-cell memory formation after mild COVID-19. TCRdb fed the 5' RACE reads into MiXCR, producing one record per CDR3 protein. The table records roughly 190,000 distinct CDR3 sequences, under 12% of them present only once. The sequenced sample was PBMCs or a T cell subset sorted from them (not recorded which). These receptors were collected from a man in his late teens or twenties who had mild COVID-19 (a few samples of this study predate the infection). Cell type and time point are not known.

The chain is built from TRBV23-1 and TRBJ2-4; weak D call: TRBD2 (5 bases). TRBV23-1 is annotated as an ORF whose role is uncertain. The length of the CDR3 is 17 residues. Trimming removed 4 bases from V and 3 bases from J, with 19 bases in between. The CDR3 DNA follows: TGCGCCAGCAGTCCCCCCCCGCTATCAGGAGGCAAAAACATTCAGTACTTC. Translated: CASSPPPLSGGKNIQYF.

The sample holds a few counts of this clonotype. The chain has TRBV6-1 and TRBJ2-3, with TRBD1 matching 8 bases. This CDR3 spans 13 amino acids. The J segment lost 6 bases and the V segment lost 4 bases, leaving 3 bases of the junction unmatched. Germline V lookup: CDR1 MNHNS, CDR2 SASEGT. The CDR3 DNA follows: TGTGCCAGCAGTGGTAGACAGGGGGATACGCAGTATTTT. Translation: CASSGRQGDTQYF.

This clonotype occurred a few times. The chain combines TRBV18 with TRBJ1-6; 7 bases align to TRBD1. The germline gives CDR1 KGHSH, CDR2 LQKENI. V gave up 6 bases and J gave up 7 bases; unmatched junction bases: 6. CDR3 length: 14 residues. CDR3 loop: CASSARDSNSPLHF. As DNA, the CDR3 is TGTGCCAGCTCGGCGCGGGACAGCAATTCACCCCTCCACTTT.

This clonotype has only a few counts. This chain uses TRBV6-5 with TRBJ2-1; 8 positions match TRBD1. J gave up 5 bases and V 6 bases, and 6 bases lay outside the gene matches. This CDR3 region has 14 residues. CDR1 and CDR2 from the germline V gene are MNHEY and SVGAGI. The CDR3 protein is CASSIDRGNNEQFF. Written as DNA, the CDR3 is TGTGCCAGCAGCATCGACAGGGGCAACAATGAGCAGTTCTTC.

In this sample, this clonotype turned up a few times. CDR3 nucleotide sequence: TGTGCCAGCAGTTTACCCGGACAGGGGACCGCCCTCTATGGCTACACCTTC. This translates into CASSLPGQGTALYGYTF. The chain employs TRBV12-3 or TRBV12-4 and TRBJ1-2, with 9 positions matching TRBD1. J lost 4 bases, V lost 2 bases, and 11 bases had no gene match. The CDR3 length is 17 residues.

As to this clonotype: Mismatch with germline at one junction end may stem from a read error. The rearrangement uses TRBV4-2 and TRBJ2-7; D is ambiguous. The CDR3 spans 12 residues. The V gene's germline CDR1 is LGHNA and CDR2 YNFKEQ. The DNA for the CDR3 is TGTGCCACCAGCAAGACTGAATACGAGCAGTACTTC. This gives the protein CATSKTEYEQYF.

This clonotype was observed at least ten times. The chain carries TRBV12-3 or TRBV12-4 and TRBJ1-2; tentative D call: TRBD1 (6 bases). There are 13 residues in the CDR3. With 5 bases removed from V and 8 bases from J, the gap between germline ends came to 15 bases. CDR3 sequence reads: CASSLRGSRGYTF. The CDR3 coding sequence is TGTGCCAGCAGTCTCAGGGGATCGAGGGGCTACACCTTC.

CDR3 coding DNA: TGTGCCAGCTTAGCGGGAGCCACAGATACGCAGTATTTT. Translated: CASLAGATDTQYF. The chain links TRBV12-3 or TRBV12-4 to TRBJ2-3; 9 nucleotides agree with TRBD2. The CDR3 has 13 residues. V shed 8 bases and J 2 bases; nucleotides not matched to a gene: 2.

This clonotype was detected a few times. The CDR3 loop is CATVAGAQAFEQFF. In DNA, the CDR3 is TGTGCCACCGTGGCGGGGGCCCAGGCCTTTGAGCAGTTCTTC. The chain employs TRBV10-3 and TRBJ2-1; TRBD2 is a possible D gene (7 bases). V was cut by 10 bases and J by 9 bases, with 22 bases left in between. The CDR3 loop spans 14 amino acids. Germline V gene lookup returns CDR1 ENHRY and CDR2 SYGVKD.

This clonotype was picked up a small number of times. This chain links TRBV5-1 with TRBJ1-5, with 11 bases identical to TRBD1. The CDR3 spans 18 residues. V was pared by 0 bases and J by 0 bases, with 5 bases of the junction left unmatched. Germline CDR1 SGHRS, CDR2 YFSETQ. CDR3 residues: CASSLVDRGLYSNQPQHF. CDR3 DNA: TGCGCCAGCAGCTTGGTGGACAGGGGGCTTTATAGCAATCAGCCCCAGCATTTT.

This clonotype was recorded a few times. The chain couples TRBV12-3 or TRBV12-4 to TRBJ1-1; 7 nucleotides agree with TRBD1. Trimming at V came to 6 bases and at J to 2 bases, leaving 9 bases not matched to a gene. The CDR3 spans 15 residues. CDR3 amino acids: CASRRGQDLNTEAFF. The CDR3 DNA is TGTGCCAGCAGGCGCGGACAGGACCTAAACACTGAAGCTTTCTTT.

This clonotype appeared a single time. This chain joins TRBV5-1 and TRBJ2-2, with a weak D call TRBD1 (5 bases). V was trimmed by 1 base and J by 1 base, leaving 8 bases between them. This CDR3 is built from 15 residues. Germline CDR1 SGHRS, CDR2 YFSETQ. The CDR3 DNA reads TGCGCCAGCAGCTTGAGCAGGGAGAACACCGGGGAGCTGTTTTTT. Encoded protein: CASSLSRENTGELFF.

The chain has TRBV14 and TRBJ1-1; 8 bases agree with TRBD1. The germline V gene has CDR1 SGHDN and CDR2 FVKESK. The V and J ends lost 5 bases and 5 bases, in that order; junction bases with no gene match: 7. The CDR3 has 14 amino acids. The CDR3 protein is CASSRSGGRTEAFF. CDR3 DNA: TGTGCCAGCAGCAGATCAGGGGGCCGGACTGAAGCTTTCTTT.